This T cell receptor beta chain appears in the sequencing data of a study of T cell responses to AZD1222 COVID-19 vaccine. Whole-study results and caveats: White British ancestry dominated among donors, who included more females, and clonal diversity was possibly underestimated.

A word on this clone: Its antigen is not identified.

Profiling relied on immunoSEQ multiplex PCR, and the TCRdb table lists in-frame clones only, not all of them. The repertoire includes about 120,000 clones, around 90% of them detected once, and around 8.6% sits in the top ten. Trimming removed 6 bases at V and 0 bases at J, with 11 bases between. Germline-derived CDR1 and CDR2 are WSHSY and SAAADI. The CDR3 covers 14 residues. Sequences were derived from peripheral blood, sampled on day 0 of AZD1222 vaccination. The TCR was taken from an adult in good health. This chain joins TRBV10-2 and TRBJ1-2; D is ambiguous. The CDR3 reads CASRPMTSNYGYTF. The CDR3, as DNA: TGCGCCAGCAGACCTATGACTTCTAACTATGGCTACACCTTC.